This T cell receptor (beta chain) was recovered during a study of graft-versus-host responses after intestinal transplantation. Generated by immunoSEQ multiplex PCR, the TCRdb table keeps only in-frame clones and is missing some. Among tens of thousands of clones, roughly 91% were seen once, and the ten largest hold 0.09% to 0.1%. A note on this clone: Its antigen remains unidentified.

Trimming left V 2 bases short and J 1 base short, with 5 bases between. CDR3 length: 13 residues. Germline V gives CDR1 SGHTA, CDR2 FQGNSA. The chain carries TRBV7-2 and TRBJ1-1; D not certain. The TCR originated in a human donor who received an intestinal transplant. The sample consisted of unstimulated CD4+ T cells sorted from spleen or lymph node cells, taken before intestinal transplant. In nucleotides, the CDR3 is TGTGCCAGCAGCTTACGGTGGAACACTGAAGCTTTCTTT. It yields the protein CASSLRWNTEAFF.